Each of the 8 T cell receptor beta chains below was sequenced from the same sample in a study of blood T cell repertoires in COVID-19. Produced via immunoSEQ multiplex PCR; TCRdb's table is partial and in-frame only. Of around 240,000 clones in the sample, about nine tenths were seen once. Sample: PBMCs or T cells enriched from blood (not recorded which). The receptors here all came from a man in his fifties or sixties who had been exposed to COVID-19.

The CDR3: CASSLSPLAETQYF. DNA of the CDR3: TGTGCCAGCAGTTTATCGCCGCTAGCGGAGACCCAGTACTTC. The chain couples TRBV27 to TRBJ2-5; possible D gene TRBD2, 6 bases. V lost 0 bases to trimming and J lost 5 bases, with 10 bases between them. The CDR3 contains 14 residues. In germline, CDR1 is MNHEY, CDR2 SMNVEV (reference sequence).

The genes are TRBV9 and TRBJ1-2; weak D call: TRBD1 (5 bases). The germline gives CDR1 SGDLS, CDR2 YYNGEE. CDR3 length: 16 amino acids. V gave up 3 bases and J gave up 2 bases, with 17 bases separating them. DNA of the CDR3: TGTGCCAGCAGCGCGGGACTTCCCGAAACCAACTATGGCTACACCTTC. Protein sequence: CASSAGLPETNYGYTF.

The rearrangement uses TRBV18 and TRBJ2-1, with TRBD2 matching over 13 bases. The CDR3 length is 15 residues. The V gene's germline CDR1 is KGHSH and CDR2 LQKENI. V shed 5 bases, J shed 6 bases, and the junction held 4 bases outside the gene matches. As DNA, the CDR3 is TGTGCCAGCTCAACCGGGACTAGCGGGATCAATGAGCAGTTCTTC. Its translation is CASSTGTSGINEQFF.

The gene calls are TRBV5-1 and TRBJ1-2; D is uncertain. Germline lookup yields CDR1 SGHRS and CDR2 YFSETQ. Trimming took 0 bases from V and 7 from J, leaving 19 bases between them. This CDR3 contains 16 residues. CDR3 sequence reads: CASSLVDGEVDGGYTF. In DNA, the CDR3 is TGCGCCAGCAGCTTGGTCGATGGGGAGGTGGATGGTGGCTACACCTTC.

This rearrangement joins TRBV5-4 to TRBJ2-7; D remains unclear. V lost 4 bases and J 1 base, leaving 6 bases between the germline ends. This CDR3 has 12 amino acids. The V gene's germline CDR1 is SGHNT and CDR2 YYREEE (reference sequence). The DNA for the CDR3 is TGTGCCAGCAGCAATCAGTCCTACGAGCAGTACTTC. As protein: CASSNQSYEQYF.

This chain links TRBV5-1 with TRBJ2-1, with TRBD1 identical over 7 bases. V gave up 4 bases and J gave up 2 bases; unmatched junction bases: 3. The CDR3 has 14 amino acids. The V gene's germline CDR1 is SGHRS and CDR2 YFSETQ. The CDR3 loop reads CASSQGTAYNEQFF. The DNA for the CDR3 is TGCGCCAGCAGCCAGGGGACAGCCTACAATGAGCAGTTCTTC.

The chain links TRBV9 to TRBJ2-5; 12 bases map to TRBD2. V was pared by 3 bases and J by 5 bases, with 5 bases of the junction left unmatched. The CDR3 has 15 residues. Looked up from germline, CDR1 is SGDLS and CDR2 is YYNGEE. The CDR3 nucleotides read TGTGCCAGCAGCGCTAGCGGGGGGGCCCAGGAGACCCAGTACTTC. Protein: CASSASGGAQETQYF. The full variable domain, in which reference TRBV9 and TRBJ2-5 provide the parts outside the CDR3, is DSGVTQTPKHLITATGQRVTLRCSPRSGDLSVYWYQQSLDQGLQFLIQYYNGEERAKGNILERFSAQQFPDLHSELNLSSLELGDSALYFCASSASGGAQETQYFGPGTRLLVL.

This clone has just a few counts. The CDR3: CASSPPVVDSAQNTEAFF. The DNA for the CDR3 is TGCGCCAGCAGCCCCCCGGTTGTGGACTCAGCGCAGAACACTGAAGCTTTCTTT. This chain connects TRBV5-1 to TRBJ1-1; D gene unclear. V was pared by 4 bases and J by 1 base, with 23 bases between. There are 18 residues in the CDR3. Germline V gene data show CDR1 as SGHRS and CDR2 as YFSETQ.